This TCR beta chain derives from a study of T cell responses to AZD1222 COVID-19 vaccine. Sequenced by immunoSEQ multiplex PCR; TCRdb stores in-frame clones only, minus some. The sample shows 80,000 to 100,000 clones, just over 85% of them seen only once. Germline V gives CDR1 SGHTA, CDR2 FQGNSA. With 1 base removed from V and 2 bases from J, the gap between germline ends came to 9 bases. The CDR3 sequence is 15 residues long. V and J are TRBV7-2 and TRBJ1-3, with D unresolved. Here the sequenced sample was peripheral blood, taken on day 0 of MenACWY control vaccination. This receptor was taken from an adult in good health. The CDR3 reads CASSLGRGTGNTIYF. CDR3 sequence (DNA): TGTGCCAGCAGCTTAGGTCGGGGAACTGGAAACACCATATATTTT.